One sample yielded the 3 T cell receptor beta chains listed below, sequenced in a study of T-cell reconstitution after alpha-beta-depleted transplantation in children. Unique molecular identifiers were built into the TCRbeta library. One entry per CDR3 protein, called by TCRdb with MiXCR from the PCR reads. This table has 400,000 to 500,000 distinct CDR3 sequences, about a tenth appearing once. The sequenced sample was PBMCs from the stem cell graft donor, obtained from the stem cell graft. The receptors stem from a human donor who donated a stem cell graft to a child with acute myeloid leukemia.

The genes are TRBV7-2 and TRBJ2-2, with TRBD1 identical over 9 bases. Germline V gives CDR1 SGHTA, CDR2 FQGNSA. The CDR3 has 16 amino acids. V was clipped by 5 bases and J by 4 bases; unmatched bases: 8. CDR3 DNA sequence: TGTGCCAGCAGCCCGGGACAGGGAAGGATCACCGGGGAGCTGTTTTTT. This gives the protein CASSPGQGRITGELFF.

This clonotype was picked up a small number of times. The chain recombines TRBV5-1 with TRBJ2-3; 14 bases map to TRBD2. CDR3 length: 15 amino acids. From germline, CDR1 is SGHRS and CDR2 YFSETQ. J gave up 7 bases and V 4 bases, and 5 bases lay outside the gene matches. As DNA, the CDR3 is TGCGCCAGCAGCCAGGGACTAGCGGGAGCAAATACGCAGTATTTT. This encodes CASSQGLAGANTQYF.

J is TRBJ2-7 and V is TRBV7-3, with D possibly matching TRBD2 (6 bases). Trimming removed 5 bases from V and 3 bases from J, with 11 bases in between. The V gene's germline CDR1 is SGHTA and CDR2 FQGTGA. There are 13 residues in the CDR3. CDR3 residues: CASSPGESYEQYF. CDR3 nucleotides: TGTGCCAGCAGCCCGGGAGAAAGCTACGAGCAGTACTTC. The full variable domain, in which reference TRBV7-3 and TRBJ2-7 provide the parts outside the CDR3, is GAGVSQTPSNKVTEKGKYVELRCDPISGHTALYWYRQSLGQGPEFLIYFQGTGAADDSGLPNDRFFAVRPEGSVSTLKIQRTERGDSAVYLCASSPGESYEQYFGPGTRLTVT.